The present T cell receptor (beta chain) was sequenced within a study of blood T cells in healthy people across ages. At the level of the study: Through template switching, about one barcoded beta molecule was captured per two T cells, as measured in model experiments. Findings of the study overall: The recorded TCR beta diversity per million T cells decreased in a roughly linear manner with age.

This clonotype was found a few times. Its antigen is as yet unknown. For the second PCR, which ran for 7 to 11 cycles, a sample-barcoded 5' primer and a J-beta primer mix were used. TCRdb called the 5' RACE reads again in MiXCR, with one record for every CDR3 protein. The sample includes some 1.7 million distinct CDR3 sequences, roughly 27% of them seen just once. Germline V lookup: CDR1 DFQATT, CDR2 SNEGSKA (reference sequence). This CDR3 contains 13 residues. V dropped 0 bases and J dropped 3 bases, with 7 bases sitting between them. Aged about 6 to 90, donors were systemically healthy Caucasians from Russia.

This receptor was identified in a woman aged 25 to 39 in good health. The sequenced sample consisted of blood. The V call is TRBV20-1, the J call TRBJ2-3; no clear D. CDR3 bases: TGCAGTGCTAGAGATTTCGGGACAGATACGCAGTATTTT. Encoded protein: CSARDFGTDTQYF.